The 32 T cell receptor beta chains listed next were all sequenced from one sample in a study of graft-versus-host responses after intestinal transplantation. Their antigens remain unidentified. Here immunoSEQ multiplex PCR was the method, and the copy in TCRdb shows in-frame clones only, minus some. Of over 80,000 clones in the sample, roughly nine tenths were seen once. The sequencing here drew on unstimulated CD4+ T cells sorted from spleen or lymph node cells, taken before transplant. Receptors originate from a human donor who was the organ donor for an intestinal transplant.

J is TRBJ2-5 and V is TRBV15; D ambiguous. The CDR3 loop spans 16 amino acids. CDR1 and CDR2 (germline): LNHNV, YYDKDF (reference sequence). The germline V and J ends were trimmed by 0 bases and 1 base, with 12 bases remaining between them. In DNA form, the CDR3 reads TGTGCCACCAGCAGAGAGCAGGAATACGGCCAAGAGACCCAGTACTTC. Its translation is CATSREQEYGQETQYF.

This chain links TRBV11-2 with TRBJ1-1; tentatively, D is TRBD1 (6 bases). The CDR3 spans 15 residues. Germline CDR1 is SGHAT and CDR2 is FQNNGV. Deletions cut 5 bases from V and 5 bases from J, with 18 bases between. The CDR3 here is CASSAVTGFETEAFF. The CDR3 DNA reads as TGTGCCAGCAGCGCCGTTACAGGGTTTGAGACTGAAGCTTTCTTT.

This clone occurred once. The chain links TRBV25-1 to TRBJ2-1; 9 bases match TRBD1. Germline assignment: CDR1 MGHDK and CDR2 SYGVNS. The length of the CDR3 is 13 residues. V was clipped by 7 bases and J by 9 bases; unmatched bases: 7. The CDR3 is CASKNRGRAEQFF. CDR3 DNA sequence: TGTGCCAGCAAGAACAGGGGGCGGGCTGAGCAGTTCTTC.

The V call is TRBV27, the J call TRBJ2-2, with 10 bases fitting TRBD1. The germline V gene encodes CDR1 MNHEY and CDR2 SMNVEV (reference sequence). V dropped 6 bases and J dropped 8; count of bases not matched to a gene: 12. This CDR3 is 16 amino acids long. CDR3 amino acids: CASRKGRDRGRGELFF. The CDR3 region has the DNA TGTGCCAGCAGGAAAGGCCGGGACAGGGGCCGGGGGGAGCTGTTTTTT.

The chain joins TRBV7-9 to TRBJ1-4; possible D gene TRBD1, 5 bases. Germline V gene lookup returns CDR1 SEHNR and CDR2 FQNEAQ (reference sequence). The V end lost 5 bases, the J end lost 9 bases, and 16 bases lay between the germline ends. This CDR3 contains 14 residues. In DNA, the CDR3 is TGTGCCAGCAGCGCATCCGGGGGGGTGAAAAAACTGTTTTTT. This encodes CASSASGGVKKLFF.

V gene TRBV6-5 combines with J gene TRBJ2-1, with D unclear. Germline values: CDR1 MNHEY, CDR2 SVGAGI. The CDR3 has 11 amino acids. V was trimmed by 6 bases and J by 7 bases, leaving 7 bases between them. The CDR3 DNA reads TGTGCCAGCAGAAATCGGAATGAGCAGTTCTTC. Protein: CASRNRNEQFF.

The sample holds one count of this clone. V is TRBV7-3 and J is TRBJ1-5; tentatively, D is TRBD1 (5 bases). Germline-derived CDR1 and CDR2 are SGHTA and FQGTGA. Trimming took 5 bases from V and 6 from J, leaving 14 bases between them. This CDR3 is 14 amino acids long. In DNA form, the CDR3 reads TGTGCCAGCAGCCTCACAGGTTCAGGTCAGCCCCAGCATTTT. Its protein is CASSLTGSGQPQHF.

Comment on this clone: Other nucleotide sequences from this sample produce the same CDR3. The chain is built from TRBV4-1 and TRBJ1-5; D is unresolved. V gave up 1 base and J gave up 1 base, with 8 bases separating them. CDR1 and CDR2 (germline): MGHRA, YSYEKL. The CDR3 has 15 amino acids. The CDR3 DNA sequence: TGCGCCAGCAGCCAAGGGGGAGGAAGCAATCAGCCCCAGCATTTT. Its translation: CASSQGGGSNQPQHF.

The chain employs TRBV27 and TRBJ1-2; D might be TRBD1 (6 bases). The CDR3 is made up of 15 amino acids. Germline values: CDR1 MNHEY, CDR2 SMNVEV (reference sequence). V was trimmed by 3 bases and J by 4 bases, leaving 15 bases between them. The CDR3 region is CASSFLQGLLYGYTF. DNA for the CDR3: TGTGCCAGCAGTTTTCTACAGGGCTTACTCTATGGCTACACCTTC.

This clone was recorded once. The V call is TRBV7-2, the J call TRBJ2-1; possible D gene TRBD1, 5 bases. The V gene's germline CDR1 is SGHTA and CDR2 FQGNSA. This CDR3 is built from 14 residues. Between the trimmed V and J ends, which lost 1 base and 10 bases, there was a span of 14 bases. This CDR3 reads CASSLDQGRYEQFF. The CDR3 DNA sequence: TGTGCCAGCAGCTTAGATCAGGGTAGGTACGAGCAGTTCTTC.

This chain uses TRBV27 with TRBJ1-6, with D tentatively TRBD1 (5 bases). Germline lookup yields CDR1 MNHEY and CDR2 SMNVEV (reference sequence). The CDR3 has 15 residues. V gave up 4 bases and J gave up 7 bases, with 14 bases separating them. The CDR3: CASSSLRVGNSPLHF. CDR3 bases: TGTGCCAGCAGTTCGCTCAGGGTGGGGAATTCACCCCTCCACTTT.

This clone has a handful of counts. The chain carries TRBV2 and TRBJ1-6; D not resolved. The ends were cut back, 5 bases at V and 4 bases at J, with 6 bases in the middle. The germline V gene encodes CDR1 SNHLY and CDR2 FYNNEI. The CDR3 runs 13 residues. CDR3 DNA: TGTGCCAGCAGTCAGGATTATAATTCACCCCTCCACTTT. This gives the protein CASSQDYNSPLHF.

This clone was observed a few times. The chain links TRBV5-4 to TRBJ1-3, with 7 bases lining up with TRBD1. The V gene end was trimmed by 4 bases and the J gene end by 2 bases; junction bases not matched to a gene: 6. Germline-derived CDR1 and CDR2 are SGHNT and YYREEE (reference sequence). The CDR3 runs 15 residues. CDR3 residues: CASSLSTGPGNTIYF. The DNA for the CDR3 is TGTGCCAGCAGCCTGTCGACAGGGCCTGGAAACACCATATATTTT.

This chain links TRBV6-1 with TRBJ1-4, with TRBD1 as a possible D gene (6 bases). The CDR3 runs 13 residues. V dropped 10 bases and J dropped 7 bases, with 16 bases sitting between them. CDR1 is MNHNS, CDR2 SASEGT, per germline. The CDR3 loop reads CATSGALFEKLFF. CDR3 coding DNA: TGTGCCACCTCAGGGGCACTTTTTGAAAAACTGTTTTTT.

The chain employs TRBV5-8 and TRBJ2-5; 7 nucleotides agree with TRBD2. Germline CDR1 is SGHTS and CDR2 is YDEGEE. The CDR3 length is 13 residues. After removal of 5 bases from V and 3 bases from J, the junction contained 4 bases not matched to a gene. As DNA, the CDR3 is TGTGCCAGCAGATTCGCGGGGGAAGAGACCCAGTACTTC. Translation: CASRFAGEETQYF. The full variable domain, completed using reference TRBV5-8 and TRBJ2-5, is EAGVTQSPTHLIKTRGQQATLRCSPISGHTSVYWYQQALGLGLQFLLWYDEGEERNRGNFPPRFSGRQFPNYSSELNVNALELEDSALYLCASRFAGEETQYFGPGTRLLVL.

The gene calls are TRBV5-1 and TRBJ1-2; 9 bases match TRBD1. Germline V lookup: CDR1 SGHRS, CDR2 YFSETQ. The junction had 5 bases not matched to a gene; V was cut back by 3 bases and J by 8 bases. The CDR3 contains 13 residues. The CDR3 sequence: CASSSGTGTGYTF. CDR3 nucleotide sequence: TGCGCCAGCAGCTCCGGGACAGGGACCGGCTACACCTTC.

The CDR3 coding sequence is TGTGCCAGCAGCCCCTTTCCCGGGGGCTCCTACAATGAGCAGTTCTTC. Amino acids: CASSPFPGGSYNEQFF. The V gene is TRBV27, the J gene TRBJ2-1, with a weak D call TRBD2 (6 bases). Trimming took 6 bases from V and 0 from J, leaving 15 bases between them. CDR1 and CDR2 from the germline V gene are MNHEY and SMNVEV (reference sequence). The CDR3 contains 16 residues.

The rearrangement joins TRBV7-2 to TRBJ1-2; no clear D. Germline CDR1 is SGHTA and CDR2 is FQGNSA. CDR3 length: 17 amino acids. V shed 0 bases and J shed 2 bases, with 16 bases lying between them. The CDR3 loop reads CASSLAPPGAQNYGYTF. The CDR3 DNA reads TGTGCCAGCAGCTTAGCTCCCCCGGGAGCGCAAAACTATGGCTACACCTTC.

This clone has just one count. The V gene is TRBV5-1, the J gene TRBJ2-5, with TRBD1 matching 7 bases. This CDR3 has 16 amino acids. Trimming at V came to 0 bases and at J to 6 bases, leaving 11 bases not matched to a gene. In germline, CDR1 is SGHRS, CDR2 YFSETQ. The CDR3 sequence is CASSLEVGTVQKTQYF. Written as DNA, the CDR3 is TGCGCCAGCAGCTTGGAAGTGGGGACAGTCCAGAAGACCCAGTACTTC.

This clone has only one observation. This chain connects TRBV11-2 to TRBJ2-7, with no clear D. V was clipped by 5 bases and J by 2 bases, with 10 bases between them. The CDR3 has 13 residues. Germline V lookup: CDR1 SGHAT, CDR2 FQNNGV. In DNA, the CDR3 is TGTGCCAGCAGCGGGCCCGGTACCTACGAGCAGTACTTC. Encoded protein: CASSGPGTYEQYF.

The rearrangement joins TRBV18 to TRBJ2-2; possibly TRBD1 for D (6 bases). Per the germline V gene, CDR1 is KGHSH and CDR2 is LQKENI. This CDR3 has 14 amino acids. V was pared by 4 bases and J by 6 bases, with 12 bases between. The CDR3 DNA follows: TGTGCCAGCTCACAGGACAGTATGGCCGGGGAGCTGTTTTTT. Protein: CASSQDSMAGELFF.

This chain links TRBV10-3 with TRBJ1-4; 10 bases match TRBD1. The germline V gene encodes CDR1 ENHRY and CDR2 SYGVKD. V was pared by 0 bases and J by 5 bases, with 0 bases of the junction left unmatched. The CDR3 extends over 15 amino acids. CDR3 residues: CAISESGQGNEKLFF. CDR3 DNA sequence: TGTGCCATCAGTGAGTCGGGACAGGGGAATGAAAAACTGTTTTTT.

The CDR3 DNA is TGTGCCAGCAGCCCCCTCGACTACTATAACACAGATACGCAGTATTTT. Its protein is CASSPLDYYNTDTQYF. The chain employs TRBV11-2 and TRBJ2-3; D is perhaps TRBD2 (5 bases). V was clipped by 5 bases and J by 2 bases, with 17 bases between them. CDR3 length: 16 amino acids. Germline V CDR1 and CDR2: SGHAT, FQNNGV.

The chain carries TRBV27 and TRBJ1-5; TRBD1 agrees at 7 bases. V dropped 2 bases and J dropped 5; count of bases not matched to a gene: 6. CDR3 length equals 15 residues. Per germline, CDR1 MNHEY and CDR2 SMNVEV (reference sequence). CDR3 nucleotide sequence: TGTGCCAGCAGTTTACGGGCGGGACAGTATCAGCCCCAGCATTTT. This translates into CASSLRAGQYQPQHF.

CDR3 region: CASSPPQGAGGYTF. CDR3 bases: TGTGCCAGCAGTCCCCCACAGGGGGCAGGTGGCTACACCTTC. V and J are TRBV28 and TRBJ1-2; TRBD1 matches 9 bases. Germline CDR1 reads MDHEN; CDR2 reads SYDVKM. The CDR3 runs to 14 residues. Unmatched junction bases numbered 8, after V lost 5 bases and J lost 7 bases.

This clone was recorded only once. The chain recombines TRBV7-9 with TRBJ1-3; D unresolved. Germline CDR1 reads SEHNR; CDR2 reads FQNEAQ (reference sequence). The V and J ends lost 8 bases and 0 bases respectively, with 11 bases between them. This CDR3 contains 14 residues. Here the CDR3 reads CASHERGSGNTIYF. The CDR3 DNA is TGTGCCAGCCACGAACGCGGCTCTGGAAACACCATATATTTT.

The chain carries TRBV6-1 and TRBJ2-5, with TRBD1 identical over 7 bases. Matching the DNA end better, TRBJ2-7 makes the J call doubtful. Germline CDR1 MNHNS, CDR2 SASEGT. The CDR3 is made up of 13 amino acids. The CDR3 region has the DNA TGTGCCAGCAATAGACAGGGTGTCGACGAGCAGTACTTC. It codes for CASNRQGVDEQYF.

The chain combines TRBV4-2 with TRBJ1-3; tentatively, D is TRBD1 (6 bases). There are 13 residues in the CDR3. V was clipped by 1 base and J by 8 bases, with 9 bases between them. Germline CDR1 reads LGHNA; CDR2 reads YNFKEQ. Here the CDR3 DNA reads TGTGCCAGCAGCCAAGGGGGGGGCTACACCATATATTTT. Translating it yields CASSQGGGYTIYF.

The genes are TRBV7-2 and TRBJ2-7, with a possible D match to TRBD1 (5 bases). Looked up from germline, CDR1 is SGHTA and CDR2 is FQGNSA. Trimming left V 2 bases short and J 0 bases short, with 11 bases between. The CDR3 has 15 amino acids. In DNA, the CDR3 is TGTGCCAGCAGCTTATACACAGGCCTCTCCTACGAGCAGTACTTC. Translating gives CASSLYTGLSYEQYF.

The chain has TRBV10-3 and TRBJ2-3, with D possibly being TRBD2 (6 bases). Trimming cost V 0 bases and J 2 bases, with 9 bases left between them. The germline CDR1 and CDR2 sequences are ENHRY and SYGVKD. The CDR3 sequence is 15 residues long. The CDR3 coding sequence is TGTGCCATCAGTGAGTCGGAGGGGACCACAGATACGCAGTATTTT. It is translated as CAISESEGTTDTQYF.

This rearrangement joins TRBV6-5 to TRBJ2-4; TRBD2 is a possible D gene (5 bases). The CDR3 has 14 residues. The V and J ends lost 7 bases and 6 bases respectively, with 16 bases between them. The germline gives CDR1 MNHEY, CDR2 SVGAGI. In DNA form, the CDR3 reads TGTGCCAGCACCCCAACTGGACTGTTAAACATTCAGTACTTC. Its protein product is CASTPTGLLNIQYF.

The chain carries TRBV4-2 and TRBJ1-6, with 7 nucleotides matching TRBD1. CDR3 length: 16 amino acids. Germline-derived CDR1 and CDR2 are LGHNA and YNFKEQ. With V trimmed by 4 bases and J by 10 bases, 13 bases remained unmatched. The CDR3 region has the DNA TGTGCCAGCAGCCCGAGCGCCGAGGGGGCGGCGTCACCCCTCCACTTT. Translating it yields CASSPSAEGAASPLHF.